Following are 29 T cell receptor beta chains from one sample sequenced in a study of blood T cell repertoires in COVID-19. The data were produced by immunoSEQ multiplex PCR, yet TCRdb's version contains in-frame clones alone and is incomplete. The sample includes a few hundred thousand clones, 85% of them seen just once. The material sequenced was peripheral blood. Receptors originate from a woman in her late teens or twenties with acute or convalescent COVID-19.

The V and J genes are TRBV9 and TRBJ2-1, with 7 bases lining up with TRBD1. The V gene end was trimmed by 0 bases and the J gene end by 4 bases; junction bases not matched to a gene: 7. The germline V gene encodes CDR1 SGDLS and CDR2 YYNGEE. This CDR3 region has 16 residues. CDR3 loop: CASSVDLGQTYNEQFF. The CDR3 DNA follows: TGTGCCAGCAGCGTAGATTTGGGACAGACTTACAATGAGCAGTTCTTC. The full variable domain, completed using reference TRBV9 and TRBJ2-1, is DSGVTQTPKHLITATGQRVTLRCSPRSGDLSVYWYQQSLDQGLQFLIQYYNGEERAKGNILERFSAQQFPDLHSELNLSSLELGDSALYFCASSVDLGQTYNEQFFGPGTRLTVL.

The CDR3 is CASSEDTTGGYEQYF. The CDR3 DNA reads TGTGCCAGCAGTGAGGACACAACAGGGGGGTACGAGCAGTACTTC. J is TRBJ2-7 and V is TRBV6-1; 8 bases map to TRBD1. Trimming removed 3 bases from V and 4 bases from J; junction bases left unmatched: 8. Germline V lookup: CDR1 MNHNS, CDR2 SASEGT. The CDR3 loop spans 15 amino acids.

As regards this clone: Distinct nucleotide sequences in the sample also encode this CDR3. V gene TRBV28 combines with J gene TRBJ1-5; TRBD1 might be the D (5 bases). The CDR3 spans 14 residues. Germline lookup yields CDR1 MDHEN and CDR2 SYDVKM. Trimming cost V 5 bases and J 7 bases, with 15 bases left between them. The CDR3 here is CASSLQGGGQPQHF. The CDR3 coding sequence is TGTGCCAGCAGTCTTCAGGGAGGCGGGCAGCCCCAGCATTTT.

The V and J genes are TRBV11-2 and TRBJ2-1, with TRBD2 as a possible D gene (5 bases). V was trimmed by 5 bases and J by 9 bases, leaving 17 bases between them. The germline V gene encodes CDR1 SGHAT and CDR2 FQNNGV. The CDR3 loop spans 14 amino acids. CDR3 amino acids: CASSRSAEALEQFF. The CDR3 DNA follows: TGTGCCAGCAGCCGTAGCGCTGAAGCGCTTGAGCAGTTCTTC.

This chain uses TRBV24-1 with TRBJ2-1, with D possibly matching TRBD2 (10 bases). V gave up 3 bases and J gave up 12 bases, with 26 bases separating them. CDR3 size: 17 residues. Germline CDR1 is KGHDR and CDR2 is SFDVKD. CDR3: CATSDRPRDREREGQFF. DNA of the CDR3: TGTGCCACCAGTGATAGGCCCCGGGACAGGGAGCGGGAGGGGCAGTTCTTC.

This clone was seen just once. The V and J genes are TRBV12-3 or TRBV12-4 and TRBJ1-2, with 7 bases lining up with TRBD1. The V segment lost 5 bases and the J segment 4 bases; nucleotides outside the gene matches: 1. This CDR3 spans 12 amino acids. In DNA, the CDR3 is TGTGCCAGCAGTGGGACAGTCTATGGCTACACCTTC. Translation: CASSGTVYGYTF.

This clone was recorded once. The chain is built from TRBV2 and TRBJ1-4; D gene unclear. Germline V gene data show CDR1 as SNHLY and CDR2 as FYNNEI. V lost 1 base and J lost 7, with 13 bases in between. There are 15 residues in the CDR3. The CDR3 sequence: CASSEELLFGEKLFF. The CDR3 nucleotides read TGTGCCAGCAGTGAAGAATTACTCTTCGGTGAAAAACTGTTTTTT. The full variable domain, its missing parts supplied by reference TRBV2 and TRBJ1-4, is EPEVTQTPSHQVTQMGQEVILRCVPISNHLYFYWYRQILGQKVEFLVSFYNNEISEKSEIFDDQFSVERPDGSNFTLKIRSTKLEDSAMYFCASSEELLFGEKLFFGSGTQLSVL.

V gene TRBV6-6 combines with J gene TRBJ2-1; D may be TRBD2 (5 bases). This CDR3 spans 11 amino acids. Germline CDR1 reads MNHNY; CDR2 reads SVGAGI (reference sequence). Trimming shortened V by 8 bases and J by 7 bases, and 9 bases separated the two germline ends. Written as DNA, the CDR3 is TGTGCCAGCGGCACGGGGAATGAGCAGTTCTTC. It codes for CASGTGNEQFF.

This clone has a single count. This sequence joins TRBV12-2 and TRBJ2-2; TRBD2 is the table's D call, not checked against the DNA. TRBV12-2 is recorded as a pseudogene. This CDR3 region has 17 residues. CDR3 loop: CASRLAGLAGDTGELFF. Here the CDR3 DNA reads TGTGCAAGTCGCTTGGCCGGGCTAGCGGGGGACACCGGGGAGCTGTTTTTT.

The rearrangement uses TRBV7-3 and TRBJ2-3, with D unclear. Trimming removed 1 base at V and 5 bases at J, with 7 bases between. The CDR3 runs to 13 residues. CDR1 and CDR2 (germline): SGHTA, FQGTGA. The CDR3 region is CASSLISEDTQYF. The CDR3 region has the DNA TGTGCCAGCAGCTTAATTTCAGAAGATACGCAGTATTTT.

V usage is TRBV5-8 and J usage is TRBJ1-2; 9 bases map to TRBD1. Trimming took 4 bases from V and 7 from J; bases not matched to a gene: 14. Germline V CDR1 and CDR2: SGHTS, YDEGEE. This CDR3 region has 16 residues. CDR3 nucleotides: TGTGCCAGCAGCCCCCGAGACCGGGACAGGGAAGTTGGCTACACCTTC. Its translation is CASSPRDRDREVGYTF.

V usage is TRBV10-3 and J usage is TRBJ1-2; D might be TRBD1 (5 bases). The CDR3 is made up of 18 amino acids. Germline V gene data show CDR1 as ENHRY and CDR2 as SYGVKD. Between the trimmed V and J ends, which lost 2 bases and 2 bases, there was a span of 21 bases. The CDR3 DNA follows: TGTGCCATCAGTGAGGGGGGACTGGGCCCGGTAGGCAACTATGGCTACACCTTC. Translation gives CAISEGGLGPVGNYGYTF.

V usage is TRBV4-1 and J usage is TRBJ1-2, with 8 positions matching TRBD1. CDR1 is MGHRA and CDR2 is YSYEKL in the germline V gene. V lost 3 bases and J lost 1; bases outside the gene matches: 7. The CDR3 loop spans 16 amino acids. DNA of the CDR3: TGCGCCAGCAGCCACCGGGGACAGGAGATTAACTATGGCTACACCTTC. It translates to CASSHRGQEINYGYTF.

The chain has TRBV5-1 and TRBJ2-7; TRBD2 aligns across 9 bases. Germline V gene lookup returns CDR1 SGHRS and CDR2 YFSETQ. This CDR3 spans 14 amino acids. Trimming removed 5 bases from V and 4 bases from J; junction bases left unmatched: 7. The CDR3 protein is CASRTGGGVYEQYF. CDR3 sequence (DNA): TGCGCCAGCAGAACTGGCGGGGGGGTATACGAGCAGTACTTC.

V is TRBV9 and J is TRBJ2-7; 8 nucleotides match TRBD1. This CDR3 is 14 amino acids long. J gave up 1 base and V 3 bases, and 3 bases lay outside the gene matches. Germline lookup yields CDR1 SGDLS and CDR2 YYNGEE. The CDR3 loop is CASSAGQASYEQYF. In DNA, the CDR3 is TGTGCCAGCAGCGCGGGACAGGCGTCCTACGAGCAGTACTTC.

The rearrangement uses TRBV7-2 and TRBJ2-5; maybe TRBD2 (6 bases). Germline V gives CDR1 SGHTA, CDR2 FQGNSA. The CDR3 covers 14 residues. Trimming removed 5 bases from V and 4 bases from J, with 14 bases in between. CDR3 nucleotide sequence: TGTGCCAGCAGCCAGGACGGGGGTCGAGAGACCCAGTACTTC. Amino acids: CASSQDGGRETQYF. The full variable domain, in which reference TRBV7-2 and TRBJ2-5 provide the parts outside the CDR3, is GAGVSQSPSNKVTEKGKDVELRCDPISGHTALYWYRQSLGQGLEFLIYFQGNSAPDKSGLPSDRFSAERTGGSVSTLTIQRTQQEDSAVYLCASSQDGGRETQYFGPGTRLLVL.

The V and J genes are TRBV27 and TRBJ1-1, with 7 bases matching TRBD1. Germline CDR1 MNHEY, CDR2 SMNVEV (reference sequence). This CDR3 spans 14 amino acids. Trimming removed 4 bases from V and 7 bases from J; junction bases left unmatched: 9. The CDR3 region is CASSSRKGQSEAFF. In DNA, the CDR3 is TGTGCCAGCAGTTCCCGTAAGGGACAGAGTGAAGCTTTCTTT.

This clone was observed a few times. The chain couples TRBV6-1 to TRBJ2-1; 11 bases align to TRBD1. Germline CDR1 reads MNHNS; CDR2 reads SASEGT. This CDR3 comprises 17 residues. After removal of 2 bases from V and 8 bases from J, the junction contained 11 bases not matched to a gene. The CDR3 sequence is CASSERVGQGARDEQFF. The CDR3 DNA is TGTGCCAGCAGTGAAAGAGTAGGACAGGGGGCGCGAGATGAGCAGTTCTTC.

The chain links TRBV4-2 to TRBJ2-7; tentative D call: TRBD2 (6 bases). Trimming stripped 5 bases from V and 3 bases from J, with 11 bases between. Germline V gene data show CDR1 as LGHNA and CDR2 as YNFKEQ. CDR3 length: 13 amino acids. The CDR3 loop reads CASSESGVYEQYF. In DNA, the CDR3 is TGTGCCAGCAGCGAATCGGGAGTCTACGAGCAGTACTTC.

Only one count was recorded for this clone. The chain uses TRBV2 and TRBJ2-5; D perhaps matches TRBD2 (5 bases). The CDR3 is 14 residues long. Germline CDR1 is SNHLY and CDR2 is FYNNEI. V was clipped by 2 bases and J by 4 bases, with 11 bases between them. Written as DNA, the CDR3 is TGTGCCAGCAGTGAACGGGAAGGGAGAGAGACCCAGTACTTC. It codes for CASSEREGRETQYF. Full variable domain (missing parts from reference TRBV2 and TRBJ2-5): EPEVTQTPSHQVTQMGQEVILRCVPISNHLYFYWYRQILGQKVEFLVSFYNNEISEKSEIFDDQFSVERPDGSNFTLKIRSTKLEDSAMYFCASSEREGRETQYFGPGTRLLVL.

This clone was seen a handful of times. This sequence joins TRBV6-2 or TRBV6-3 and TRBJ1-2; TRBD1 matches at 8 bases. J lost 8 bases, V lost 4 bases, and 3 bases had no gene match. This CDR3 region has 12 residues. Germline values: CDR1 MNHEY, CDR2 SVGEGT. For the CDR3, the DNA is TGTGCCAGCAGTTCCAGGGGGCAGGGCTACACCTTC. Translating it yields CASSSRGQGYTF.

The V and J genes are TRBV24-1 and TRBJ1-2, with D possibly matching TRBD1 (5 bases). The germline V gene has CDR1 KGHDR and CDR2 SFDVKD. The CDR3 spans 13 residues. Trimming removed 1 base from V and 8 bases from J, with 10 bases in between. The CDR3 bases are TGTGCCACCAGTGATTTTGGCAGGGAAGGCTACACCTTC. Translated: CATSDFGREGYTF.

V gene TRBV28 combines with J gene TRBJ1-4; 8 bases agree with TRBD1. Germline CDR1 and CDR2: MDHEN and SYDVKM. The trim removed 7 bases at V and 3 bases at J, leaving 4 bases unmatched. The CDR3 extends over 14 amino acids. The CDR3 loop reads CASIRGLPNEKLFF. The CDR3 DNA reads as TGTGCCAGCATCAGGGGGCTGCCTAATGAAAAACTGTTTTTT.

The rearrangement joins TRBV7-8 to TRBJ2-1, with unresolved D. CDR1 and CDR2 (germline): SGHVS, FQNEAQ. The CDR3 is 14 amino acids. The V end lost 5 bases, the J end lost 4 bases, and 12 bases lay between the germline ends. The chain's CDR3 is CASSVPGSYNEQFF. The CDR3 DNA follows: TGTGCCAGCAGCGTGCCAGGAAGTTACAATGAGCAGTTCTTC.

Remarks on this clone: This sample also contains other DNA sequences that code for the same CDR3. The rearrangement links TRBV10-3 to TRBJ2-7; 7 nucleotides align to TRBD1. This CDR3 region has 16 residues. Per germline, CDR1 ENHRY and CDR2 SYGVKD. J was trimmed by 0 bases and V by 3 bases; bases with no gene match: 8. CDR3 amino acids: CAISEPGQKSSYEQYF. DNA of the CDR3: TGTGCCATCAGTGAACCGGGACAGAAGAGCTCCTACGAGCAGTACTTC.

In DNA, the CDR3 is TGTGCCAGCAGCTTAGTGGTTCAACAGGGTGCTAACTATGGCTACACCTTC. This encodes CASSLVVQQGANYGYTF. The J gene is TRBJ1-2, the V gene TRBV11-2, with D tentatively TRBD1 (6 bases). The CDR3 sequence is 17 residues long. The V end was cut by 1 base, the J end by 0 bases, with 15 bases between. Germline V gene data show CDR1 as SGHAT and CDR2 as FQNNGV.

Here the CDR3 DNA reads TGTGCCAGCAGCTCCCAGGGGAGAAGCTCCTACAATGAGCAGTTCTTC. It yields the protein CASSSQGRSSYNEQFF. The genes are TRBV7-3 and TRBJ2-1; weak D call: TRBD1 (6 bases). Germline lookup yields CDR1 SGHTA and CDR2 FQGTGA. This CDR3 spans 16 amino acids. V gave up 4 bases and J gave up 0 bases, with 13 bases separating them.

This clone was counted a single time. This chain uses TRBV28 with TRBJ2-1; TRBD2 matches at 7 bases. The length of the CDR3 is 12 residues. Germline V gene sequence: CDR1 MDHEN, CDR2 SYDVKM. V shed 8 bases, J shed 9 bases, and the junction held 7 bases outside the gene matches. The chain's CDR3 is CASGIASGEQFF. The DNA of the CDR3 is TGTGCCAGCGGAATCGCTAGCGGTGAGCAGTTCTTC.

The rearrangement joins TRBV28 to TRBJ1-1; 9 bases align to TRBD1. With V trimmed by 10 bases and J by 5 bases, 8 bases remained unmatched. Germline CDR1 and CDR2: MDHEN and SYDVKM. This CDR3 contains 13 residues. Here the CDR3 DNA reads TGTGCCACCGTAGGGACAGGGAATACTGAAGCTTTCTTT. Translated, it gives CATVGTGNTEAFF.